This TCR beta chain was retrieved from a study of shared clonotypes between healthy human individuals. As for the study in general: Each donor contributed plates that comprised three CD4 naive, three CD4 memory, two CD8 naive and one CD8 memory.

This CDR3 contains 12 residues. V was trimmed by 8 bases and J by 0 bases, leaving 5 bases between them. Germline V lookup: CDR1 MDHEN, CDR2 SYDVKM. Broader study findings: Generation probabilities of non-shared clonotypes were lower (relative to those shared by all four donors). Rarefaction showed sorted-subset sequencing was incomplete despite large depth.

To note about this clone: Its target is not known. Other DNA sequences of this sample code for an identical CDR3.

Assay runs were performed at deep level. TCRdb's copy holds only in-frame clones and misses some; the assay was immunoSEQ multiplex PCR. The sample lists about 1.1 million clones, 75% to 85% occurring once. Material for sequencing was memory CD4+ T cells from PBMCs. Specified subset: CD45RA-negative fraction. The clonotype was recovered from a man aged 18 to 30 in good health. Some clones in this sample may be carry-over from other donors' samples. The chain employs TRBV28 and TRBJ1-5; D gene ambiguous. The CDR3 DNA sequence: TGTGCCAGCCGTGCTAGCAATCAGCCCCAGCATTTT. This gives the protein CASRASNQPQHF.